The sequence of this T cell receptor (beta chain) was determined in a study of blood T cell repertoires in COVID-19. The CDR3 spans 14 residues. Germline values: CDR1 SGHRS, CDR2 YFSETQ. V lost 2 bases and J lost 1; bases outside the gene matches: 2. Data came from immunoSEQ multiplex PCR; TCRdb stores just in-frame clones and leaves some out. Here the sample spans under 200,000 clones, less than 90% being singletons. This TCR came from a woman in her 70s with COVID-19, enrolled during active disease. The sample was peripheral blood. The gene calls are TRBV5-1 and TRBJ2-7, with 8 positions matching TRBD1. The CDR3 DNA is TGCGCCAGCAGCTTACGGGACAGGTCCTACGAGCAGTACTTC. It encodes CASSLRDRSYEQYF.